Following are 31 T cell receptor beta chains from one sample sequenced in a study of CD8+CD57+ T cells in acquired aplastic anemia (dated by TCRdb to 2016 to 2018). Expansion of CD8+CD57+ cells had been shown by flow cytometry in the patients chosen for sequencing. Sequencing was performed on an Illumina HiSeq 2000. Genomic DNA served as template for TCR beta VDJ combination and CDR3 sequence profiling. TCRdb reworked the public reads: Q25 trimming with fastp, MiXCR clone assembly, productive beta chains retained. A single entry per CDR3 protein holds the most common genes and DNA from its merged rows. The sample includes around 150,000 distinct CDR3 sequences, with 70% to 80% observed a single time. Together, the top ten hold 40% to 60% of the sample. Sequencing used sorted CD4+, CD8+, or CD8+CD57+ T cells (not recorded which) from PBMCs. The receptors stem from a human donor with aplastic anemia.

The V call is TRBV7-8, the J call TRBJ1-6; TRBD1 is a possible D gene (5 bases). Trimming shortened V by 5 bases and J by 6 bases, and 8 bases separated the two germline ends. Looked up from germline, CDR1 is SGHVS and CDR2 is FQNEAQ. The CDR3 totals 13 residues. CDR3 loop: CASSLGVNSPLHF. In DNA, the CDR3 is TGTGCCAGCAGCCTGGGGGTTAATTCACCCCTCCACTTT.

CDR3 loop: CAISTGANYGYTF. The CDR3 DNA sequence: TGTGCCATCAGTACAGGGGCTAACTATGGCTACACCTTC. The chain is built from TRBV10-3 and TRBJ1-2; 7 bases match TRBD1. CDR3 length: 13 residues. J gave up 0 bases and V 5 bases, and 0 bases lay outside the gene matches. CDR1 and CDR2 from the germline V gene are ENHRY and SYGVKD.

This chain uses TRBV19 with TRBJ1-2; D unclear. In germline, CDR1 is LNHDA, CDR2 SQIVND (reference sequence). V dropped 1 base and J dropped 5 bases, with 8 bases sitting between them. The CDR3 is 13 residues long. CDR3 sequence: CASSIGATYGYTF. CDR3 DNA sequence: TGTGCCAGTAGTATAGGCGCAACTTATGGCTACACCTTC.

V gene TRBV7-9 combines with J gene TRBJ2-3; 8 nucleotides line up with TRBD1. Per the germline V gene, CDR1 is SEHNR and CDR2 is FQNEAQ (reference sequence). The CDR3 runs 12 residues. The ends lost 5 bases at V and 13 bases at J; junction bases unmatched: 8. CDR3 sequence (DNA): TGTGCCAGCAGCCAGAGGACAGGGACGGAGTATTTT. Protein sequence: CASSQRTGTEYF.

This clonotype came up many times. The CDR3 DNA reads TGTGCCAGTAGTATAGCAGGGGCAAGTTCCTTCCTCCACTTT. This encodes CASSIAGASSFLHF. The chain carries TRBV19 and TRBJ1-6, with a possible D match to TRBD1 (6 bases). The CDR3 consists of 14 residues. V was trimmed by 1 base and J by 15 bases, leaving 16 bases between them. Germline CDR1 reads LNHDA; CDR2 reads SQIVND (reference sequence).

The J gene is TRBJ1-5, the V gene TRBV10-1; D gene uncertain. V lost 0 bases and J 6 bases, leaving 6 bases between the germline ends. The CDR3 has 13 residues. Germline V CDR1 and CDR2: WNHNN, SYGVQD (reference sequence). In DNA form, the CDR3 reads TGCGCCAGCAGTGAGTCAGGTGGTCAGCCCCAGCATTTT. It specifies CASSESGGQPQHF.

The CDR3 sequence: CSPGQGNEKLFF. The DNA of the CDR3 is TGCAGCCCCGGGCAGGGGAATGAAAAACTGTTTTTT. This sequence joins TRBV20-1 and TRBJ1-4; TRBD1 might be the D (6 bases). The CDR3 spans 12 residues. The germline CDR1 and CDR2 sequences are DFQATT and SNEGSKA (reference sequence).

J is TRBJ1-5 and V is TRBV19; 8 bases match TRBD1. CDR3 length equals 15 residues. V dropped 5 bases and J dropped 7; count of bases not matched to a gene: 10. In germline, CDR1 is LNHDA, CDR2 SQIVND (reference sequence). CDR3 nucleotide sequence: TGTGCCAGTAGTGAGCAGGGGGCTCTGAAACAGCCCCAGCATTTT. This encodes CASSEQGALKQPQHF.

This chain uses TRBV30 with TRBJ1-1; no clear D gene. Trimming cost V 3 bases and J 2 bases, with 4 bases left between them. There are 11 residues in the CDR3. The germline CDR1 and CDR2 sequences are GTSNPN and SVGIG (reference sequence). CDR3 bases: TGTGCCTGGAGCTTTAACACTGAAGCTTTCTTT. Its translation is CAWSFNTEAFF.

This clonotype was counted only a few times. The V call is TRBV9, the J call TRBJ2-7; perhaps TRBD2 as D (5 bases). CDR1 SGDLS and CDR2 YYNGEE come from the germline V gene. The CDR3 sequence is 13 residues long. V was clipped by 4 bases and J by 4 bases, with 12 bases between them. CDR3 amino acids: CASSSQTGYEQYF. CDR3 DNA sequence: TGTGCCAGCAGCTCCCAGACGGGATACGAGCAGTACTTC.

This clonotype is a singleton in its sample. The chain employs TRBV20-1 and TRBJ1-1; D might be TRBD1 (5 bases). The germline V gene encodes CDR1 DFQATT and CDR2 SNEGSKA (reference sequence). Trimming removed 4 bases at V and 11 bases at J, with 20 bases between. The CDR3 extends over 13 amino acids. Written as DNA, the CDR3 is TGCAGTGCTAAACCTATAGGGGAGGGGAGGGCTTTCTTT. This translates into CSAKPIGEGRAFF.

This sequence joins TRBV11-2 and TRBJ2-7, with a possible D match to TRBD2 (5 bases). Germline loops: CDR1 SGHAT, CDR2 FQNNGV. The CDR3 has 14 residues. Between the trimmed V and J ends, which lost 0 bases and 3 bases, there was a span of 9 bases. The DNA of the CDR3 is TGTGCCAGCAGCTTAGATGGAGGCAACTACGAGCAGTACTTC. Translating gives CASSLDGGNYEQYF. Full variable domain (remainder filled in from reference TRBV11-2 and TRBJ2-7): EAGVAQSPRYKIIEKRQSVAFWCNPISGHATLYWYQQILGQGPKLLIQFQNNGVVDDSQLPKDRFSAERLKGVDSTLKIQPAKLEDSAVYLCASSLDGGNYEQYFGPGTRLTVT.

This chain joins TRBV7-8 and TRBJ2-7; 11 bases agree with TRBD1. V trimming: 8 bases; J trimming: 3 bases; junction bases outside the gene matches: 6. This CDR3 comprises 14 residues. Germline assignment: CDR1 SGHVS and CDR2 FQNEAQ. CDR3 residues: CASSGQGGGYEQYF. CDR3 DNA: TGTGCCAGCTCGGGACAGGGGGGAGGCTACGAGCAGTACTTC.

Note on this clonotype: With a much larger clone just one base away, this may be a read error. The V call is TRBV25-1, the J call TRBJ2-2; weak D call: TRBD2 (7 bases). CDR1 MGHDK and CDR2 SYGVNS come from the germline V gene. CDR3 length equals 17 residues. The CDR3, as DNA: TGTGCCAGCAGTGATCCGGGGGGCTGTGCGAACACCGGGGAGCTGTCTTTT. It translates to CASSDPGGCANTGELSF.

This clonotype was seen ten or more times. The chain joins TRBV6-4 to TRBJ2-1; tentatively, D is TRBD1 (6 bases). The CDR3 totals 16 residues. Trimming stripped 3 bases from V and 1 base from J, with 13 bases between. The germline V gene has CDR1 MRHNA and CDR2 SNTAGT. The CDR3 sequence: CASSEGAAGSYNEQFF. CDR3 sequence (DNA): TGTGCCAGCAGTGAGGGGGCCGCTGGATCCTACAATGAGCAGTTCTTC.

The chain carries TRBV19 and TRBJ2-7; possible D gene TRBD2, 6 bases. The CDR3 extends over 15 amino acids. The germline V gene has CDR1 LNHDA and CDR2 SQIVND (reference sequence). The ends were cut back, 5 bases at V and 2 bases at J, with 16 bases in the middle. The CDR3 nucleotides are TGTGCCAGTAGTCCAGCGGGTAGAGCCACCTACGAGCAGTACTTC. Its translation: CASSPAGRATYEQYF.

The CDR3 is CASSSQGANVLTF. CDR3 in DNA: TGTGCCAGCAGCTCACAAGGGGCCAACGTCCTGACTTTC. The V gene is TRBV9, the J gene TRBJ2-6; no reliable D call. Trimming took off 4 bases at V and 4 bases at J, with 6 bases between the two ends. The length of the CDR3 is 13 residues. CDR1 and CDR2 (germline): SGDLS, YYNGEE.

This clonotype showed up just once. V and J are TRBV27 and TRBJ1-1; no firm D call. CDR3 length: 12 residues. Between the trimmed V and J ends, which lost 2 bases and 11 bases, there was a span of 12 bases. Germline V gene data show CDR1 as MNHEY and CDR2 as SMNVEV (reference sequence). The CDR3 DNA reads as TGTGCCAGCAGTTTACAGCTGGTTCCGGCTTTCTTT. Protein product: CASSLQLVPAFF.

The V call is TRBV11-2, the J call TRBJ1-4; no definite D call. V lost 4 bases and J lost 10, with 13 bases in between. This CDR3 is 13 amino acids long. Germline V gene sequence: CDR1 SGHAT, CDR2 FQNNGV. CDR3 loop: CASSSGPPGKLFF. The CDR3 bases are TGTGCCAGCAGCTCGGGTCCGCCGGGAAAACTGTTTTTT. Combining the CDR3 with reference TRBV11-2 and TRBJ1-4 gives the whole variable domain EAGVAQSPRYKIIEKRQSVAFWCNPISGHATLYWYQQILGQGPKLLIQFQNNGVVDDSQLPKDRFSAERLKGVDSTLKIQPAKLEDSAVYLCASSSGPPGKLFFGSGTQLSVL.

The table lists this clonotype with a count of one. This chain connects TRBV15 to TRBJ2-1; 9 bases match TRBD2. This CDR3 is built from 14 residues. V shed 9 bases and J 3 bases; nucleotides not matched to a gene: 6. The V gene's germline CDR1 is LNHNV and CDR2 YYDKDF (reference sequence). This CDR3 is CATGSGRGYNEQFF. Written as DNA, the CDR3 is TGTGCCACAGGTAGCGGGAGAGGCTACAATGAGCAGTTCTTC.

J is TRBJ1-1 and V is TRBV5-1, with a possible D match to TRBD1 (5 bases). Trimming pared 7 bases from V and 1 base from J, leaving 14 bases between. CDR3 length: 14 residues. CDR1 and CDR2 from the germline V gene are SGHRS and YFSETQ. This CDR3 reads CASGPLGGNTEAFF. The CDR3 DNA reads as TGCGCCAGCGGCCCATTGGGGGGGAACACTGAAGCTTTCTTT.

This CDR3 reads CSAPLLYETQYF. The CDR3 nucleotides are TGCAGTGCTCCCCTTCTTTATGAGACCCAGTACTTC. The J gene is TRBJ2-5, the V gene TRBV20-1, with D unresolved. Germline V gives CDR1 DFQATT, CDR2 SNEGSKA (reference sequence). V was shortened by 5 bases and J by 5 bases, with 12 bases between the two germline ends. This CDR3 region has 12 residues.

The V and J genes are TRBV7-9 and TRBJ2-5; D possibly matches TRBD1 or TRBD2 (5 bases each). V lost 2 bases to trimming and J lost 8 bases, with 12 bases between them. Germline V gives CDR1 SEHNR, CDR2 FQNEAQ (reference sequence). CDR3 length equals 13 residues. Here the CDR3 reads CASSLMAGDTQYF. The CDR3 nucleotides read TGTGCCAGCAGCTTAATGGCCGGGGACACCCAGTACTTC. Drawing the rest from reference TRBV7-9 and TRBJ2-5, the complete variable domain is DTGVSQNPRHKITKRGQNVTFRCDPISEHNRLYWYRQTLGQGPEFLTYFQNEAQLEKSRLLSDRFSAERPKGSFSTLEIQRTEQGDSAMYLCASSLMAGDTQYFGPGTRLLVL.

CDR3 bases: TGTGCCAGCAGCTTAGTTTGGGGGACCAATCAGCCCCAGCATTTT. Translation gives CASSLVWGTNQPQHF. The chain combines TRBV7-2 with TRBJ1-5; the D gene is possibly TRBD1 (5 bases). The V gene's germline CDR1 is SGHTA and CDR2 FQGNSA. V lost 1 base to trimming and J lost 3 bases, with 10 bases between them. CDR3 size: 15 residues.

The rearrangement links TRBV2 to TRBJ1-2; tentative D call: TRBD1 (5 bases). The V end lost 2 bases, the J end lost 5 bases, and 15 bases lay between the germline ends. Germline V CDR1 and CDR2: SNHLY, FYNNEI. The CDR3 has 15 amino acids. The CDR3 DNA is TGTGCCAGCAGTGAACCTACGACAGAGGAATATGGCTACACCTTC. It encodes CASSEPTTEEYGYTF.

The genes are TRBV20-1 and TRBJ2-2; D not certain. The germline V and J ends were trimmed by 5 bases and 4 bases, with 11 bases remaining between them. The CDR3 extends over 13 amino acids. Looked up from germline, CDR1 is DFQATT and CDR2 is SNEGSKA (reference sequence). The CDR3 DNA reads TGCAGTGCTCCTTCTACAGCCACCGGGGAGCTGTTTTTT. Translating gives CSAPSTATGELFF.

This clonotype came up once. The chain has TRBV20-1 and TRBJ2-5, with D tentatively TRBD2 (6 bases). V dropped 3 bases and J dropped 2 bases, with 22 bases sitting between them. Germline V gene sequence: CDR1 DFQATT, CDR2 SNEGSKA (reference sequence). The CDR3 totals 17 residues. CDR3 DNA sequence: TGCAGTGCTAGTCCCTATTCGGCCGGGACTCCGCAAGAGACCCAGTACTTC. Amino acid sequence: CSASPYSAGTPQETQYF.

This clonotype occurred a few times. V gene TRBV29-1 combines with J gene TRBJ1-2; D unresolved. Germline values: CDR1 SQVTM, CDR2 ANQGSEA. The V end lost 4 bases, the J end lost 8 bases, and 14 bases lay between the germline ends. The CDR3 runs 12 residues. CDR3 DNA sequence: TGCAGCGTTGCGGTGGGGATCTTGGGCTACACCTTC. Translated, it gives CSVAVGILGYTF.

A note on this clonotype: One end of the junction fails to match germline, which may point to a read error. The chain combines TRBV5-1 with TRBJ1-1, with 10 nucleotides matching TRBD1. Germline lookup yields CDR1 SGHRS and CDR2 YFSETQ. CDR3 size: 16 residues. For the CDR3, the DNA is TGTGCCAGCAGCCGTCCCGGGACAGGGGTGAACACTGAAGCTTTCTTT. It specifies CASSRPGTGVNTEAFF.

This chain connects TRBV5-6 to TRBJ2-7, with a weak D call TRBD1 (6 bases). With 2 bases removed from V and 2 bases from J, the gap between germline ends came to 11 bases. The germline gives CDR1 SGHDT, CDR2 YYEEEE. This CDR3 is 14 amino acids long. The CDR3 region has the DNA TGTGCCAGCAGCTTAAACAGGGCGACCTACGAGCAGTACTTC. It yields the protein CASSLNRATYEQYF.

As for this clonotype: An end of the junction does not agree with germline; a read error may underlie this. The V and J genes are TRBV10-2 and TRBJ1-2; D gene unclear. This CDR3 comprises 15 residues. CDR1 WSHSY and CDR2 SAAADI come from the germline V gene. The CDR3 DNA reads TGTGCCATCAGTGAGGCGTCAGGCGTGAACTATGGCTACACCTTC. Its protein is CAISEASGVNYGYTF.